Listed here are 10 T cell receptor beta chains from one sample, sequenced in a study of blood T cell repertoires in COVID-19. Only in-frame clones appear in the TCRdb table, and some are missing; sequencing was by immunoSEQ multiplex PCR. Altogether about 50,000 clones are present, over 85% being singletons, with the ten largest covering approximately 27%. The sequenced sample was peripheral blood. These TCRs come from an elderly woman with acute or convalescent COVID-19.

This sequence joins TRBV5-4 and TRBJ2-1; 7 positions match TRBD1. V lost 4 bases and J lost 5; bases outside the gene matches: 9. Germline assignment: CDR1 SGHNT and CDR2 YYREEE (reference sequence). CDR3 length: 15 amino acids. The CDR3 loop is CASSVDRASNNEQFF. DNA for the CDR3: TGTGCCAGCAGCGTAGACAGGGCAAGTAACAATGAGCAGTTCTTC.

This chain links TRBV2 with TRBJ1-3; no reliable D call. Germline V gene lookup returns CDR1 SNHLY and CDR2 FYNNEI. This CDR3 is 14 amino acids long. Trimming pared 7 bases from V and 0 bases from J, leaving 10 bases between. CDR3 sequence (DNA): TGTGCCAGCAAGTCGGTGCTCTCTGGAAACACCATATATTTT. Protein sequence: CASKSVLSGNTIYF.

A single count supports this clone. J is TRBJ2-1 and V is TRBV10-1; TRBD2 aligns across 13 bases. Germline V gene sequence: CDR1 WNHNN, CDR2 SYGVQD (reference sequence). V lost 6 bases and J lost 8; bases outside the gene matches: 4. The CDR3 totals 14 residues. The CDR3 DNA is TGCGCCAGCAGATCCGGGACTAGCGGGGATGAGCAGTTCTTC. Its protein is CASRSGTSGDEQFF.

This chain uses TRBV9 with TRBJ2-7; 8 nucleotides match TRBD2. V shed 0 bases and J 3 bases; nucleotides not matched to a gene: 8. Germline V gene sequence: CDR1 SGDLS, CDR2 YYNGEE. This CDR3 region has 16 residues. The CDR3 bases are TGTGCCAGCAGCGTAGGCCCGGGGGGGCCCTACTACGAGCAGTACTTC. Its translation is CASSVGPGGPYYEQYF.

This clone was detected only once. The chain couples TRBV12-3 or TRBV12-4 to TRBJ2-1, with D hard to call. This CDR3 has 11 amino acids. V was cut by 2 bases and J by 9 bases, with 5 bases left in between. DNA of the CDR3: TGTGCCAGCAGTTTATTCAGTGAGCAGTTCTTC. Translation gives CASSLFSEQFF.

The chain recombines TRBV10-3 with TRBJ2-7; D perhaps matches TRBD1 (6 bases). Germline lookup yields CDR1 ENHRY and CDR2 SYGVKD. The CDR3 extends over 12 amino acids. The V end was cut by 4 bases, the J end by 3 bases, with 7 bases between. The CDR3 DNA is TGTGCCATCAGTGTGGACAGCTACGAGCAGTACGTC. It translates to CAISVDSYEQYV.

The chain recombines TRBV9 with TRBJ1-6, with D uncertain. CDR1 and CDR2 from the germline V gene are SGDLS and YYNGEE. This CDR3 is built from 17 residues. V was pared by 0 bases and J by 7 bases, with 17 bases between. The CDR3 DNA reads TGTGCCAGCAGCGTAGCCTTACGAGGTGCGTTAAATTCACCCCTCCACTTT. Translated, it gives CASSVALRGALNSPLHF. The full variable domain, its missing parts supplied by reference TRBV9 and TRBJ1-6, is DSGVTQTPKHLITATGQRVTLRCSPRSGDLSVYWYQQSLDQGLQFLIQYYNGEERAKGNILERFSAQQFPDLHSELNLSSLELGDSALYFCASSVALRGALNSPLHFGNGTRLTVT.

The V and J genes are TRBV12-3 or TRBV12-4 and TRBJ1-2; 7 bases are shared with TRBD1. The CDR3 totals 13 residues. J was trimmed by 4 bases and V by 5 bases; bases with no gene match: 4. CDR3: CASSKQGTYGYTF. CDR3 nucleotides: TGTGCCAGCAGTAAACAGGGGACCTATGGCTACACCTTC.

This chain connects TRBV5-1 to TRBJ2-1, with 10 bases identical to TRBD2. CDR3 size: 14 residues. The germline CDR1 and CDR2 sequences are SGHRS and YFSETQ. With V trimmed by 2 bases and J by 5 bases, 1 base remained unmatched. The chain's CDR3 is CASSLLAGNNEQFF. The CDR3 nucleotides are TGCGCCAGCAGCTTACTAGCGGGGAACAATGAGCAGTTCTTC.

This clone has only one observation. This chain links TRBV6-1 with TRBJ2-5, with D possibly being TRBD2 (5 bases). V was clipped by 1 base and J by 2 bases, with 8 bases between them. CDR1 and CDR2 from the germline V gene are MNHNS and SASEGT. The CDR3 is made up of 14 amino acids. CDR3 coding DNA: TGTGCCAGCAGTGAAGGCCTAGCTCAAGAGACCCAGTACTTC. Translation: CASSEGLAQETQYF.